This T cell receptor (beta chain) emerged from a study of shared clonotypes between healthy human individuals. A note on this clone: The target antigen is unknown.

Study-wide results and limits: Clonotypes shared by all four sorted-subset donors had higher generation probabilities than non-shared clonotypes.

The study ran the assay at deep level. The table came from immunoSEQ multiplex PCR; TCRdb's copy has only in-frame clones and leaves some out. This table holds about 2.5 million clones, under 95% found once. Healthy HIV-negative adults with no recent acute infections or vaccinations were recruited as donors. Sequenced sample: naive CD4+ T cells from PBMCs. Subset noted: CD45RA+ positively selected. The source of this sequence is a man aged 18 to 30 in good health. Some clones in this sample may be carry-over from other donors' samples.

DNA for the CDR3: TGTGCCAGCAGTTTATTCCCTCGGAGACAGCGTTACGAGCAGTACTTC. This gives the protein CASSLFPRRQRYEQYF. The chain joins TRBV28 to TRBJ2-7; tentative D call: TRBD1 (5 bases). This CDR3 region has 16 residues. V lost 1 base to trimming and J lost 4 bases, with 17 bases between them. Per germline, CDR1 MDHEN and CDR2 SYDVKM. The whole variable domain, filled in from reference TRBV28 and TRBJ2-7, reads DVKVTQSSRYLVKRTGEKVFLECVQDMDHENMFWYRQDPGLGLRLIYFSYDVKMKEKGDIPEGYSVSREKKERFSLILESASTNQTSMYLCASSLFPRRQRYEQYFGPGTRLTVT.